The rows below give T cell receptor beta chains drawn from one sample of a study of shared clonotypes between healthy human individuals. The data were produced by immunoSEQ multiplex PCR, yet TCRdb's version contains in-frame clones alone and is incomplete. Of more than 550,000 clones in the sample, roughly 87% were seen once. Sequencing was performed on memory CD8+ T cells from PBMCs. The receptor source for this set is a man aged 18-30 years in good health. Some clones in this sample may be carry-over from other donors' samples. CDR3s include the opening cysteine and the closing phenylalanine or tryptophan. D genes are given only for firm matches. The size entry is marked missing in some rows and otherwise reads once, few, many or a size class.

J gene	V gene	D gene	clone size	CDR3 protein	CDR3 DNA
TRBJ2-4	TRBV4-3	TRBD2	-	CASSQDRGSVNIQYF	TGCGCCAGCAGCCAAGATCGCGGGAGCGTAAACATTCAGTACTTC
TRBJ1-1	TRBV7-6	-	-	CASSSSPRDTVMNTEAFF	TGTGCCAGCAGCTCATCCCCAAGGGACACCGTCATGAACACTGAAGCTTTCTTT
TRBJ1-5	TRBV5-6	-	many	CASSSGPWGNQPQHF	TGTGCCAGCAGCTCGGGCCCGTGGGGCAATCAGCCCCAGCATTTT
TRBJ2-2	TRBV7-9	-	once	CASSFPDREGAGELFF	TGTGCCAGCAGCTTTCCCGACAGGGAGGGTGCCGGGGAGCTGTTTTTT
TRBJ2-2	TRBV7-2	-	-	CASSLVVLALGGDTGELFF	TGTGCCAGCAGCTTAGTAGTTTTGGCCTTAGGGGGTGACACCGGGGAGCTGTTTTTT
TRBJ1-2	TRBV9	TRBD1	-	CASEGQGKGGYGYTF	TGTGCCAGCGAGGGACAGGGAAAGGGGGGGTATGGCTACACCTTC
TRBJ2-6	TRBV29-1	-	-	CSALGGFRANVLTF	TGCAGCGCCTTGGGGGGCTTTAGGGCCAACGTCCTGACTTTC
TRBJ2-7	TRBV7-2	TRBD2	once	CASSLLAGGLVYEQYF	TGTGCCAGCAGCTTGCTCGCGGGAGGATTAGTCTACGAGCAGTACTTC
TRBJ2-2	TRBV27	-	-	CASSLRSGELFF	TGTGCCAGCAGTTTAAGGTCCGGGGAGCTGTTTTTT
TRBJ1-2	TRBV10-3	-	-	CAISESGGPPLGYTF	TGTGCCATCAGTGAGTCTGGGGGACCACCCCTTGGCTACACCTTC
TRBJ2-7	TRBV11-2	-	-	CASSLDRQYF	TGTGCCAGCAGCTTAGACCGGCAGTACTTC
TRBJ2-1	TRBV6-1	TRBD2	-	CASSPSGDSYNEQFF	TGTGCCAGCAGTCCGAGCGGGGATTCCTACAATGAGCAGTTCTTC
TRBJ2-7	TRBV5-6	TRBD2	-	CASSFSGGSSYEQYF	TGTGCCAGCAGCTTCTCGGGGGGAAGCTCCTACGAGCAGTACTTC
TRBJ1-2	TRBV27	-	-	CASSSRAGVLYGYTF	TGTGCCAGCAGCAGTCGGGCAGGCGTTCTCTATGGCTACACCTTC
TRBJ2-7	TRBV12-2	-	-	CASRFRQGEYEQYF	TGTGCAAGTCGCTTTCGACAGGGGGAATACGAGCAGTACTTC
TRBJ2-7	TRBV27	-	-	CASSYRDSSYEQYF	TGTGCCAGCAGTTACCGGGACTCGTCCTACGAGCAGTACTTC